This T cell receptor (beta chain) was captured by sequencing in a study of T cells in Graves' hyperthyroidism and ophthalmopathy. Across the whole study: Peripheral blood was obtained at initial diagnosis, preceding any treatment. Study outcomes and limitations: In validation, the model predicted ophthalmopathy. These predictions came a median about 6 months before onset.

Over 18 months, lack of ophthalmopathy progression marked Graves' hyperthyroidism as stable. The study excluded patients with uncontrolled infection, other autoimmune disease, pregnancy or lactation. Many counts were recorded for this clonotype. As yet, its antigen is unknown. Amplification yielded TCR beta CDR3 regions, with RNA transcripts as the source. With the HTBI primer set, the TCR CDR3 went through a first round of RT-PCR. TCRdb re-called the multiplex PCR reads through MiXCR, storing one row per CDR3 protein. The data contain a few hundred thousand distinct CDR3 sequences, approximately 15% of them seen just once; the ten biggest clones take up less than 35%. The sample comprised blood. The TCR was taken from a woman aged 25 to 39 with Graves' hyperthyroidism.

CDR3 DNA: TGTGCCAGCAGTCCCCGTGACAGGGGGGGCGCAGATACGCAGTATTTT. It encodes CASSPRDRGGADTQYF. The chain links TRBV12-3 or TRBV12-4 to TRBJ2-3, with 9 bases lining up with TRBD1. The CDR3 has 16 residues. V lost 5 bases and J lost 4; bases outside the gene matches: 10.